This T cell receptor (beta chain) was captured by sequencing in a study of blood T cell repertoires in COVID-19. Turning to the study itself: The study drew acute and convalescent COVID-19 samples from the United States, Italy and Spain. Sources were T cells, B-cell-depleted T cells, or PBMCs; the material itself was cDNA or gDNA.

Enrolled during active infection, Seattle patients were then followed longitudinally. The CDR3 loop spans 13 amino acids. Trimming cost V 1 base and J 3 bases, with 7 bases left between them. The germline CDR1 and CDR2 sequences are MGHRA and YSYEKL. In the original processing: Amplification of reference gene primers was used by the study to estimate nucleated cell counts. The assay was immunoSEQ multiplex PCR, and TCRdb's table has in-frame clones only and misses some. V, J and clone size are taken as reported in that table, and D and trimming were inferred from the DNA itself. The table lists fewer than 250,000 clones, nearly 95% of them singletons, with around 0.9% in the top ten. About this clone: In the same sample, other DNA sequences code for this CDR3.

This sequence joins TRBV4-1 and TRBJ2-7; D is perhaps TRBD1 (6 bases). The sequence was obtained from a man aged 25-45 years with COVID-19, enrolled during active disease. Source material: peripheral blood. CDR3 DNA sequence: TGCGCCAGCAGCCAAGTACAGGGCTACGAGCAGTACTTC. It is translated as CASSQVQGYEQYF.